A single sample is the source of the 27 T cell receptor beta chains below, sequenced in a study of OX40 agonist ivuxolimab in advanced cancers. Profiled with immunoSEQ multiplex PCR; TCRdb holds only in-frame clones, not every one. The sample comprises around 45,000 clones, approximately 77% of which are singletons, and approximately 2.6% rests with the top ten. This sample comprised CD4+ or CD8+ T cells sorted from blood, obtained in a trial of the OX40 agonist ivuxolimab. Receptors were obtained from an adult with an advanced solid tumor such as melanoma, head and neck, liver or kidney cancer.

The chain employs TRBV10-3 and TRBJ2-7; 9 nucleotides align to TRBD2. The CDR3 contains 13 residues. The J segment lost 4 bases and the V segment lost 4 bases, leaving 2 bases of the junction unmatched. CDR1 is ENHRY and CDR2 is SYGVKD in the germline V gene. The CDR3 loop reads CAISGREGYEQYF. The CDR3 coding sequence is TGTGCCATCAGTGGGCGGGAGGGGTACGAGCAGTACTTC.

CDR3 DNA: TGTGCCAGCAGCTCCGGACTAGCGGACACAGATACGCAGTATTTT. Translation gives CASSSGLADTDTQYF. V and J are TRBV5-4 and TRBJ2-3; 10 bases are shared with TRBD2. The CDR3 extends over 15 amino acids. Germline CDR1 reads SGHNT; CDR2 reads YYREEE (reference sequence). The V segment lost 3 bases and the J segment 2 bases; nucleotides outside the gene matches: 3.

CDR3: CASRGANYGYTF. The CDR3 bases are TGTGCCAGCCGGGGGGCCAACTATGGCTACACCTTC. V and J are TRBV28 and TRBJ1-2, with D possibly being TRBD1 (6 bases). This CDR3 has 12 amino acids. In germline, CDR1 is MDHEN, CDR2 SYDVKM. The germline V and J ends were trimmed by 8 bases and 2 bases, with 9 bases remaining between them.

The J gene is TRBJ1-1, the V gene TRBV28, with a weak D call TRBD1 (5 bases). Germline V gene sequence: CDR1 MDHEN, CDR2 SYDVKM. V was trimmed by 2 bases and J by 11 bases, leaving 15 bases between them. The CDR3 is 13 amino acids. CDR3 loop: CASSLQSTWGAFF. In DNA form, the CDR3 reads TGTGCCAGCAGTTTACAAAGTACCTGGGGGGCTTTCTTT.

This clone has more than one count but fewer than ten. CDR3 protein: CASSESYRGGSPLHF. For the CDR3, the DNA is TGTGCCAGCAGTGAATCGTACAGGGGGGGCTCACCCCTCCACTTT. This chain links TRBV6-1 with TRBJ1-6; 8 bases match TRBD1. The CDR3 is 15 amino acids. After removal of 2 bases from V and 10 bases from J, the junction contained 7 bases not matched to a gene. Germline V gene sequence: CDR1 MNHNS, CDR2 SASEGT.

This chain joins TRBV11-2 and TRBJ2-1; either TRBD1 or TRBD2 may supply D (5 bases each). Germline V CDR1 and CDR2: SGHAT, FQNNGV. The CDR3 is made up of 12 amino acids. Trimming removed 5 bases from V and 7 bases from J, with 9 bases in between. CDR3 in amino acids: CASSRDENEQFF. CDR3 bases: TGTGCCAGCAGCCGGGACGAAAATGAGCAGTTCTTC.

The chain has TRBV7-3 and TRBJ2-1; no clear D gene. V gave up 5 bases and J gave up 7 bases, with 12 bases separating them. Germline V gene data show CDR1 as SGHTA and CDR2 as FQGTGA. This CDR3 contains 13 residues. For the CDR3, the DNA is TGTGCCAGCAGCCCAAACTCTGTTAATGAGCAGTTCTTC. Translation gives CASSPNSVNEQFF. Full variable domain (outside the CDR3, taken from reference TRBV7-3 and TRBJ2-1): GAGVSQTPSNKVTEKGKYVELRCDPISGHTALYWYRQSLGQGPEFLIYFQGTGAADDSGLPNDRFFAVRPEGSVSTLKIQRTERGDSAVYLCASSPNSVNEQFFGPGTRLTVL.

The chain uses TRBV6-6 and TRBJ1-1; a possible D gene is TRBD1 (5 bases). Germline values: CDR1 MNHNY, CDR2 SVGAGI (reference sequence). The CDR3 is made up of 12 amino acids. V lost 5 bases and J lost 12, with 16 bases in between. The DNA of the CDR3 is TGTGCCAGCAGTCATTCGTCAGGGTTGCCTTTCTTT. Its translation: CASSHSSGLPFF.

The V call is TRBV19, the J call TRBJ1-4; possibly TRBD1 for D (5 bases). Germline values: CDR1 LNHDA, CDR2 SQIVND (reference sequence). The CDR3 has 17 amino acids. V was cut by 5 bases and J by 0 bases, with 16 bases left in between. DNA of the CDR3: TGTGCCAGTAGTTCATCGGGGCTGGATACAACTAATGAAAAACTGTTTTTT. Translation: CASSSSGLDTTNEKLFF.

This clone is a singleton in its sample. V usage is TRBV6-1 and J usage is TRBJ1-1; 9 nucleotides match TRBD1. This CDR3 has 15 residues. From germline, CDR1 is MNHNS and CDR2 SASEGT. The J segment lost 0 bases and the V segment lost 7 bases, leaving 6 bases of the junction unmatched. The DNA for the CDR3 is TGTGCCAGCACCCCGGGACAGGGCATGAACACTGAAGCTTTCTTT. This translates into CASTPGQGMNTEAFF.

CDR3 region: CASSRDRSAVYGYTF. CDR3 nucleotide sequence: TGTGCCAGTAGTCGGGACAGGAGCGCCGTTTATGGCTACACCTTC. This chain joins TRBV19 and TRBJ1-2; 8 bases are a match to TRBD1. This CDR3 region has 15 residues. Germline lookup yields CDR1 LNHDA and CDR2 SQIVND (reference sequence). Trimming removed 5 bases from V and 5 bases from J; junction bases left unmatched: 10.

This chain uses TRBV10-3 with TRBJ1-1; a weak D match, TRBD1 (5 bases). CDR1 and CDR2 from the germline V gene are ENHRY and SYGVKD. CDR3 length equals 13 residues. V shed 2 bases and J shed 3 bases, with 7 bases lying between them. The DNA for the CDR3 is TGTGCCATCAGTGAGGACAGCGACACTGAAGCTTTCTTT. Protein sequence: CAISEDSDTEAFF.

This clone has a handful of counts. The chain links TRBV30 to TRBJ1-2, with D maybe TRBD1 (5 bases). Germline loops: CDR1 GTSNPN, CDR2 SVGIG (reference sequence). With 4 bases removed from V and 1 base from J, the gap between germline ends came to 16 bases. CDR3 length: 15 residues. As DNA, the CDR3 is TGTGCCTGGACCCTCGGGGGAATCGTTAACTATGGCTACACCTTC. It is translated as CAWTLGGIVNYGYTF.

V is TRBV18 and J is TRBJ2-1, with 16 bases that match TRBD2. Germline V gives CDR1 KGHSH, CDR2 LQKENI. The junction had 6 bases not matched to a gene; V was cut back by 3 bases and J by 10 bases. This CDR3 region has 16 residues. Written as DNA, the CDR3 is TGTGCCAGCTCACCCGAGGGACTAGCGGGAGGGCGGGAGCAGTTCTTC. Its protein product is CASSPEGLAGGREQFF.

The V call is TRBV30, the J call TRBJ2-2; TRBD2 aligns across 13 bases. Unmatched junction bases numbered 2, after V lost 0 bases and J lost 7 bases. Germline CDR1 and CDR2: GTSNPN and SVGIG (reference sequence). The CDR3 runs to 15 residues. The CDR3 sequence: CAWSVLAGGGGELFF. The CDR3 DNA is TGTGCCTGGAGTGTACTAGCGGGAGGGGGCGGGGAGCTGTTTTTT.

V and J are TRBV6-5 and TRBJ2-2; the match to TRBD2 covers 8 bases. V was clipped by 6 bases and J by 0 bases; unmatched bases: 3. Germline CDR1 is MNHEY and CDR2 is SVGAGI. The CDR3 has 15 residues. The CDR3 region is CASRRGLANTGELFF. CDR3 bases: TGTGCCAGCAGACGGGGACTAGCGAACACCGGGGAGCTGTTTTTT.

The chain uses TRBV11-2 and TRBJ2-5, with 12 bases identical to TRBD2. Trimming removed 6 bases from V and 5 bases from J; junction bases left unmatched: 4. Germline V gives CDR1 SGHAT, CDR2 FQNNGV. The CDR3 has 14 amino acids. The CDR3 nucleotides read TGTGCCAGCAGGGAGACTAGCGGGAGTGAGACCCAGTACTTC. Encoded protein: CASRETSGSETQYF. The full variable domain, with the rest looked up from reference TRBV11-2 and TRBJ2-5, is EAGVAQSPRYKIIEKRQSVAFWCNPISGHATLYWYQQILGQGPKLLIQFQNNGVVDDSQLPKDRFSAERLKGVDSTLKIQPAKLEDSAVYLCASRETSGSETQYFGPGTRLLVL.

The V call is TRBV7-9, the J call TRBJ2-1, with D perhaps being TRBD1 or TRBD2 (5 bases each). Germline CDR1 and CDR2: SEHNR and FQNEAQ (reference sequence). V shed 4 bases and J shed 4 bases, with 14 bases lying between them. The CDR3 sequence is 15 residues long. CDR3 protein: CASSSGRTPYNEQFF. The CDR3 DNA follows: TGTGCCAGCAGCTCGGGACGGACCCCTTACAATGAGCAGTTCTTC.

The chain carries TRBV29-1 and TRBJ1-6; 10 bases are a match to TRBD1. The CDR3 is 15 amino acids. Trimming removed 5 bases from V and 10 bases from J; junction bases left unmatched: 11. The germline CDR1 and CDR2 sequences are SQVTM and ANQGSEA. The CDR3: CSVRFFGQGDSPLHF. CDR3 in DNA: TGCAGCGTTCGGTTCTTCGGACAGGGGGACTCACCCCTCCACTTT.

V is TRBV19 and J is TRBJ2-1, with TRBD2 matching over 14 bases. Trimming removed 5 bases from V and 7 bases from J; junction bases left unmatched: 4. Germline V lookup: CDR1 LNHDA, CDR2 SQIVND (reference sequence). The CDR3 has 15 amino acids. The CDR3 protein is CASSFRTSGGNEQFF. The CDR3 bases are TGTGCCAGTAGTTTCCGGACTAGCGGGGGGAATGAGCAGTTCTTC.

The CDR3 here is CASSYPAGETQYF. The CDR3 DNA reads TGTGCCAGCAGCTACCCGGCTGGGGAGACCCAGTACTTC. This rearrangement joins TRBV5-4 to TRBJ2-5; D not certain. Germline V CDR1 and CDR2: SGHNT, YYREEE (reference sequence). Trimming left V 3 bases short and J 5 bases short, with 11 bases between. This CDR3 has 13 residues.

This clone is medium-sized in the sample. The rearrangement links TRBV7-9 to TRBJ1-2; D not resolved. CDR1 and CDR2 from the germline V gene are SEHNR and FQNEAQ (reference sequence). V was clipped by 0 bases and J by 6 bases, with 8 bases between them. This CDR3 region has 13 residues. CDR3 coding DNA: TGTGCCAGCAGCTTAGCTCGAGTAGATGGCTACACCTTC. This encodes CASSLARVDGYTF. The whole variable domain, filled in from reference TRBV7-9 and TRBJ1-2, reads DTGVSQNPRHKITKRGQNVTFRCDPISEHNRLYWYRQTLGQGPEFLTYFQNEAQLEKSRLLSDRFSAERPKGSFSTLEIQRTEQGDSAMYLCASSLARVDGYTFGSGTRLTVV.

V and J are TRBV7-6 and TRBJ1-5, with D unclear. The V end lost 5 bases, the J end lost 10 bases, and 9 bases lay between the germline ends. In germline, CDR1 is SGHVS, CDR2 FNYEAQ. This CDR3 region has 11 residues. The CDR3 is CASSLDGPQHF. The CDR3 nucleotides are TGTGCCAGCAGCCTTGATGGACCCCAGCATTTT. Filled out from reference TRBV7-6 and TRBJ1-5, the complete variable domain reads GAGVSQSPRYKVTKRGQDVALRCDPISGHVSLYWYRQALGQGPEFLTYFNYEAQQDKSGLPNDRFSAERPEGSISTLTIQRTEQRDSAMYRCASSLDGPQHFGDGTRLSIL.

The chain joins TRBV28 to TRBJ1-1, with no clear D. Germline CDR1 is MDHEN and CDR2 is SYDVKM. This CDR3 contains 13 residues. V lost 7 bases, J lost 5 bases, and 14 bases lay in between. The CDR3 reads CASTRPGGTEAFF. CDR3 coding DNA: TGTGCCAGCACTCGCCCCGGAGGGACTGAAGCTTTCTTT.

CDR3 sequence: CASMRGGSSTEAFF. The DNA of the CDR3 is TGTGCCAGCATGAGGGGGGGCAGTTCCACTGAAGCTTTCTTT. J is TRBJ1-1 and V is TRBV6-1; D might be TRBD1 (6 bases). Deletions cut 7 bases from V and 4 bases from J, with 16 bases between. There are 14 residues in the CDR3. The V gene's germline CDR1 is MNHNS and CDR2 SASEGT.

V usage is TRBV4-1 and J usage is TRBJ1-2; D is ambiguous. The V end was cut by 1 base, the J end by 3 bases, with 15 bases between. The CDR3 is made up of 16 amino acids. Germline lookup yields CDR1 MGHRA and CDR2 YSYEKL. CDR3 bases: TGCGCCAGCAGCCAAGTAATAGGGAAGGAAGACTATGGCTACACCTTC. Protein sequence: CASSQVIGKEDYGYTF.

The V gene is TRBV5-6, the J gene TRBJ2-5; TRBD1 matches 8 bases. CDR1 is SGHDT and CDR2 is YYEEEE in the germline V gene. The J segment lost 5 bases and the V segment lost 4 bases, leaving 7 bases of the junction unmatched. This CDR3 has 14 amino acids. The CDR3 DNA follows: TGTGCCAGCAGCAGGGACAGGATGATCGAGACCCAGTACTTC. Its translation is CASSRDRMIETQYF.